The 18 T cell receptor beta chains below were found in one sample sequenced in a study of monozygotic twins with cystic fibrosis. Measured with immunoSEQ multiplex PCR; TCRdb has only the in-frame clones, and not every one. Seen here are about 35,000 clones, approximately 72% observed once, and the top ten hold 0.75% to 0.85%. What was sequenced was blood. These receptors came from a girl aged 5-17 years with cystic fibrosis.

This chain links TRBV19 with TRBJ2-7, with D unclear. The CDR3 extends over 14 amino acids. V shed 3 bases and J shed 0 bases, with 9 bases lying between them. Germline V lookup: CDR1 LNHDA, CDR2 SQIVND (reference sequence). CDR3 residues: CASSIGANSYEQYF. DNA of the CDR3: TGTGCCAGTAGTATCGGCGCAAACTCCTACGAGCAGTACTTC.

The genes are TRBV19 and TRBJ2-1, with 11 nucleotides matching TRBD2. The germline CDR1 and CDR2 sequences are LNHDA and SQIVND (reference sequence). This CDR3 is 15 amino acids long. The V segment lost 6 bases and the J segment 6 bases; nucleotides outside the gene matches: 7. The CDR3 is CASRDSGRAFNEQFF. For the CDR3, the DNA is TGTGCCAGTAGGGATAGCGGGAGGGCCTTCAATGAGCAGTTCTTC.

This chain joins TRBV9 and TRBJ2-3, with D possibly matching TRBD2 (6 bases). CDR1 is SGDLS, CDR2 YYNGEE, per germline. V lost 3 bases and J lost 3, with 11 bases in between. This CDR3 is built from 14 residues. The CDR3 reads CASSGQTRTDTQYF. CDR3 bases: TGTGCCAGCAGCGGACAGACTAGAACAGATACGCAGTATTTT.

The rearrangement links TRBV7-2 to TRBJ2-2; 8 bases are shared with TRBD2. The CDR3 sequence is 16 residues long. Germline V gives CDR1 SGHTA, CDR2 FQGNSA. Unmatched junction bases numbered 4, after V lost 0 bases and J lost 4 bases. CDR3 nucleotides: TGTGCCAGCAGCTTAGCCAGCGGGAGAGGCACCGGGGAGCTGTTTTTT. It encodes CASSLASGRGTGELFF.

This clone was seen a few times. This chain links TRBV5-6 with TRBJ1-1; tentatively, D is TRBD1 (6 bases). V was clipped by 6 bases and J by 4 bases, with 25 bases between them. This CDR3 contains 17 residues. Germline V gene data show CDR1 as SGHDT and CDR2 as YYEEEE. CDR3 sequence: CASILRTGHLLGTEAFF. DNA of the CDR3: TGTGCCAGCATCCTTCGAACGGGACACCTTTTGGGCACTGAAGCTTTCTTT.

In its sample, this clone was seen a few times. The V call is TRBV7-8, the J call TRBJ1-5; 10 bases align to TRBD1. CDR1 and CDR2 from the germline V gene are SGHVS and FQNEAQ. The J segment lost 7 bases and the V segment lost 5 bases, leaving 11 bases of the junction unmatched. The CDR3 extends over 16 amino acids. CDR3 coding DNA: TGTGCCAGCAGCATCGGTTTCGGGGACAGGGGACAGCCCCAGCATTTT. Amino acid sequence: CASSIGFGDRGQPQHF.

V and J are TRBV28 and TRBJ2-7, with 8 bases that match TRBD1. The J segment lost 3 bases and the V segment lost 6 bases, leaving 4 bases of the junction unmatched. The length of the CDR3 is 13 residues. CDR1 MDHEN and CDR2 SYDVKM come from the germline V gene. The CDR3 DNA sequence: TGTGCCAGCAGAGGACAGGGAGTCTACGAGCAGTACTTC. Translating gives CASRGQGVYEQYF.

J is TRBJ2-1 and V is TRBV20-1; D gene uncertain. CDR3 length: 10 amino acids. Per germline, CDR1 DFQATT and CDR2 SNEGSKA (reference sequence). Trimming took 2 bases from V and 9 from J, leaving 5 bases between them. Written as DNA, the CDR3 is TGCAGTGCTAGAACCGTTGAGCAGTTCTTC. It codes for CSARTVEQFF.

The chain joins TRBV28 to TRBJ1-5; D is ambiguous. The CDR3 totals 13 residues. Germline V gene sequence: CDR1 MDHEN, CDR2 SYDVKM. V lost 11 bases and J lost 6, with 17 bases in between. The CDR3 region has the DNA TGTGCCCTTGCATCCAGTAATGGTCAGCCCCAGCATTTT. Translating gives CALASSNGQPQHF.

This clone came up a few times. The V call is TRBV12-5, the J call TRBJ2-5; D is unresolved. CDR1 and CDR2 from the germline V gene are LGHNT and FRNRAP. Between the trimmed V and J ends, which lost 5 bases and 5 bases, there was a span of 6 bases. CDR3 size: 11 residues. Written as DNA, the CDR3 is TGTGCTAGTGGTGATTGGGAGACCCAGTACTTC. It translates to CASGDWETQYF.

The chain has TRBV21-1 and TRBJ2-1; TRBD2, the table's D call, was not compared with the DNA. TRBV21-1 is reported as a pseudogene. This CDR3 region has 13 residues. CDR3 bases: TGTGCCAGCAGCAAAGGCTCTATCCATGAGCAGTTCTTC. Amino acids: CASSKGSIHEQFF.

The chain carries TRBV9 and TRBJ2-6, with a tentative D call TRBD1 (6 bases). V lost 0 bases to trimming and J lost 2 bases, with 6 bases between them. The germline V gene has CDR1 SGDLS and CDR2 YYNGEE. This CDR3 comprises 15 residues. The CDR3 bases are TGTGCCAGCAGCGTAGCAGGGGCTGGGGCCAACGTCCTGACTTTC. Translated, it gives CASSVAGAGANVLTF.

This clone was seen more than once but under ten times. This chain connects TRBV7-7 to TRBJ2-7; tentatively, D is TRBD2 (6 bases). This CDR3 has 17 residues. The V gene's germline CDR1 is SSHAT and CDR2 FNYEAQ (reference sequence). The ends were cut back, 7 bases at V and 0 bases at J, with 22 bases in the middle. The CDR3 is CASTRRGAHISSYEQYV. The CDR3 region has the DNA TGTGCCAGCACCCGGAGGGGCGCGCACATTAGCTCCTACGAGCAGTACGTC.

The chain couples TRBV2 to TRBJ2-1; TRBD1 matches at 8 bases. CDR1 and CDR2 from the germline V gene are SNHLY and FYNNEI. The V and J ends lost 4 bases and 7 bases, in that order; junction bases with no gene match: 9. CDR3 size: 15 residues. CDR3 protein: CASSVGQGARNEQFF. The CDR3, as DNA: TGTGCCAGCAGTGTGGGCCAGGGGGCGAGGAATGAGCAGTTCTTC. Full variable domain (rest looked up from reference TRBV2 and TRBJ2-1): EPEVTQTPSHQVTQMGQEVILRCVPISNHLYFYWYRQILGQKVEFLVSFYNNEISEKSEIFDDQFSVERPDGSNFTLKIRSTKLEDSAMYFCASSVGQGARNEQFFGPGTRLTVL.

This clone was found a few times. The CDR3 nucleotides are TGTGCCAGCAGCTTAGATCGGGGGGACGGCTACACCTTC. Its protein product is CASSLDRGDGYTF. The chain has TRBV7-2 and TRBJ1-2, with a tentative D call TRBD1 (5 bases). The CDR3 has 13 residues. Germline V gives CDR1 SGHTA, CDR2 FQGNSA. Trimming stripped 1 base from V and 8 bases from J, with 11 bases between.

The chain employs TRBV30 and TRBJ1-2; TRBD1 agrees at 7 bases. This CDR3 has 14 amino acids. Germline V gene lookup returns CDR1 GTSNPN and CDR2 SVGIG (reference sequence). J gave up 4 bases and V 3 bases, and 8 bases lay outside the gene matches. CDR3 sequence reads: CAWSQGGPGYGYTF. CDR3 DNA: TGTGCCTGGAGCCAGGGGGGGCCGGGCTATGGCTACACCTTC.

The sample holds one count of this clone. The J gene is TRBJ2-2, the V gene TRBV5-6, with D hard to call. CDR1 and CDR2 from the germline V gene are SGHDT and YYEEEE. Trimming shortened V by 4 bases and J by 4 bases, and 8 bases separated the two germline ends. The CDR3 has 13 residues. CDR3 residues: CASSPPSTGELFF. CDR3 DNA sequence: TGTGCCAGCAGCCCGCCTTCCACCGGGGAGCTGTTTTTT.

The gene calls are TRBV5-4 and TRBJ1-2; D ambiguous. In germline, CDR1 is SGHNT, CDR2 YYREEE (reference sequence). The CDR3 spans 15 residues. Trimming removed 0 bases from V and 7 bases from J, with 16 bases in between. The CDR3 DNA reads as TGTGCCAGCAGCTTGGCCCATCCCTTAGAGGGTGGCTACACCTTC. Its protein product is CASSLAHPLEGGYTF. The complete variable domain, with remaining parts taken from reference TRBV5-4 and TRBJ1-2, reads ETGVTQSPTHLIKTRGQQVTLRCSSQSGHNTVSWYQQALGQGPQFIFQYYREEENGRGNFPPRFSGLQFPNYSSELNVNALELDDSALYLCASSLAHPLEGGYTFGSGTRLTVV.